Following are 18 T cell receptor beta chains from one sample sequenced in a study of blood T cell repertoires in COVID-19. Method: immunoSEQ multiplex PCR; TCRdb's copy keeps in-frame clones and lacks some. Altogether 50,000 to 75,000 clones are present, less than 80% being singletons, with the ten largest covering approximately 3.4%. Sequences were obtained from peripheral blood. The receptors stem from a man aged 55 to 69 with acute or convalescent COVID-19.

This chain links TRBV28 with TRBJ1-5, with a possible D match to TRBD1 (5 bases). The germline V and J ends were trimmed by 8 bases and 5 bases, with 19 bases remaining between them. Looked up from germline, CDR1 is MDHEN and CDR2 is SYDVKM. The CDR3 length is 15 residues. This CDR3 is CASQTGGNRHQPQHF. The CDR3 DNA follows: TGTGCCAGCCAAACGGGGGGAAACAGACATCAGCCCCAGCATTTT.

This clone has only one observation. V usage is TRBV18 and J usage is TRBJ1-3; 7 bases align to TRBD1. Germline V lookup: CDR1 KGHSH, CDR2 LQKENI. The CDR3 runs 16 residues. The V and J ends lost 3 bases and 0 bases, in that order; junction bases with no gene match: 5. The CDR3 region has the DNA TGTGCCAGCTCACCCACTCGGGACAGCTCTGGAAACACCATATATTTT. It codes for CASSPTRDSSGNTIYF.

The chain joins TRBV5-5 to TRBJ2-3; 8 nucleotides line up with TRBD2. The V gene end was trimmed by 0 bases and the J gene end by 6 bases; junction bases not matched to a gene: 6. CDR3 length: 15 residues. Germline lookup yields CDR1 SGHKS and CDR2 YYEKEE (reference sequence). The CDR3 DNA reads TGTGCCAGCAGCTTGGTAGGCGCGGGAGGTGATACGCAGTATTTT. This encodes CASSLVGAGGDTQYF. Drawing the rest from reference TRBV5-5 and TRBJ2-3, the complete variable domain is DAGVTQSPTHLIKTRGQQVTLRCSPISGHKSVSWYQQVLGQGPQFIFQYYEKEERGRGNFPDRFSARQFPNYSSELNVNALLLGDSALYLCASSLVGAGGDTQYFGPGTRLTVL.

The CDR3 DNA reads TGTGCCAGCAGCAAATCTACGGGGGCCAACGTCCTGACTTTC. It yields the protein CASSKSTGANVLTF. The gene calls are TRBV21-1 and TRBJ2-6; TRBD2, the table's D call, was not compared with the DNA. TRBV21-1 is marked as a pseudogene. The CDR3 sequence is 14 residues long.

This clone is a singleton in its sample. The CDR3 DNA reads as TGTGCCATCAAAGATAGCGGGAACGCAGATACGCAGTATTTT. Translated, it gives CAIKDSGNADTQYF. The chain employs TRBV10-3 and TRBJ2-3; 8 nucleotides align to TRBD2. CDR3 size: 14 residues. After removal of 7 bases from V and 4 bases from J, the junction contained 7 bases not matched to a gene. Germline V gene data show CDR1 as ENHRY and CDR2 as SYGVKD.

This chain links TRBV5-1 with TRBJ2-3; 7 bases are a match to TRBD2. The CDR3 has 15 amino acids. From germline, CDR1 is SGHRS and CDR2 YFSETQ. The trim removed 0 bases at V and 1 base at J, leaving 2 bases unmatched. CDR3 nucleotide sequence: TGCGCCAGCAGCTTGGGCGGGAGCCGCACAGATACGCAGTATTTT. Translated, it gives CASSLGGSRTDTQYF.

The chain employs TRBV6-5 and TRBJ1-3; D may be TRBD1 (6 bases). The germline gives CDR1 MNHEY, CDR2 SVGAGI. V was cut by 6 bases and J by 4 bases, with 13 bases left in between. The CDR3 has 14 amino acids. Written as DNA, the CDR3 is TGTGCCAGCAGAAAACAGGGTTCAGGAAACACCATATATTTT. Protein sequence: CASRKQGSGNTIYF.

The chain employs TRBV3-1 (or the pseudogene TRBV3-2) and TRBJ2-1, with 9 bases identical to TRBD2. CDR1 and CDR2 (germline): LGHDT, YNNKEL (reference sequence). The CDR3 runs 15 residues. Unmatched junction bases numbered 2, after V lost 4 bases and J lost 1 base. The CDR3 region has the DNA TGTGCCAGCAGCCGGCGGGAGGGGTCCTACAATGAGCAGTTCTTC. Protein product: CASSRREGSYNEQFF.

The chain has TRBV5-1 and TRBJ1-1, with 8 bases fitting TRBD1. Unmatched junction bases numbered 6, after V lost 5 bases and J lost 3 bases. Germline V lookup: CDR1 SGHRS, CDR2 YFSETQ. This CDR3 region has 14 residues. CDR3 in amino acids: CASSQGASDTEAFF. In DNA, the CDR3 is TGCGCCAGCAGTCAGGGGGCGTCGGACACTGAAGCTTTCTTT.

The rearrangement links TRBV6-5 to TRBJ1-3; no firm D call. CDR3 length: 15 amino acids. The ends were cut back, 7 bases at V and 0 bases at J, with 13 bases in the middle. CDR1 is MNHEY and CDR2 is SVGAGI in the germline V gene. Here the CDR3 DNA reads TGTGCCAGCACCTCCCTGGCTCACTCTGGAAACACCATATATTTT. The encoded protein is CASTSLAHSGNTIYF.

The CDR3 coding sequence is TGTGCCAGCAGCTTCAACGGGTACAATGAGCAGTTCTTC. Translation gives CASSFNGYNEQFF. The rearrangement links TRBV7-3 to TRBJ2-1, with D unresolved. CDR1 SGHTA and CDR2 FQGTGA come from the germline V gene. The CDR3 is 13 amino acids. V dropped 3 bases and J dropped 4 bases, with 7 bases sitting between them.

This chain joins TRBV7-2 and TRBJ1-1; D remains unclear. CDR3 length: 16 residues. Germline V CDR1 and CDR2: SGHTA, FQGNSA. The ends were cut back, 5 bases at V and 1 base at J, with 17 bases in the middle. For the CDR3, the DNA is TGTGCCAGCAGCAAGAGGGAAATCGCGGCGAACACTGAAGCTTTCTTT. Protein: CASSKREIAANTEAFF.

This CDR3 is CATSRKAGGSYEQYF. In DNA, the CDR3 is TGTGCCACCAGCAGAAAGGCAGGGGGCTCCTACGAGCAGTACTTC. J is TRBJ2-7 and V is TRBV15, with 7 bases aligning to TRBD1. V lost 2 bases and J lost 0; bases outside the gene matches: 4. CDR1 and CDR2 (germline): LNHNV, YYDKDF (reference sequence). The CDR3 has 15 amino acids.

This chain joins TRBV27 and TRBJ2-7; D is unclear. The ends were cut back, 1 base at V and 1 base at J, with 8 bases in the middle. CDR1 and CDR2 (germline): MNHEY, SMNVEV (reference sequence). The CDR3 sequence is 14 residues long. CDR3 in amino acids: CASSLLVDSYEQYF. CDR3 DNA: TGTGCCAGCAGTTTATTAGTTGATTCCTACGAGCAGTACTTC.

The rearrangement links TRBV7-2 to TRBJ1-5, with 10 bases that match TRBD1. Looked up from germline, CDR1 is SGHTA and CDR2 is FQGNSA. This CDR3 has 15 amino acids. V lost 4 bases to trimming and J lost 6 bases; unmatched junction nucleotides: 6. CDR3 in amino acids: CASSYRDRGSQPQHF. The CDR3 DNA is TGTGCCAGCAGCTACCGGGACAGGGGAAGTCAGCCCCAGCATTTT.

In its sample, this clone was seen a few times. The chain couples TRBV4-2 to TRBJ1-6; the D gene is possibly TRBD1 (5 bases). The CDR3 extends over 16 amino acids. The V end was cut by 6 bases, the J end by 6 bases, with 18 bases between. The germline gives CDR1 LGHNA, CDR2 YNFKEQ. The CDR3 DNA sequence: TGTGCCAGCAGTCCTGATGGGGCGCGGGGTAATTCACCCCTCCACTTT. The encoded protein is CASSPDGARGNSPLHF.

The V call is TRBV18, the J call TRBJ1-3; 8 positions agree with TRBD1. CDR1 and CDR2 from the germline V gene are KGHSH and LQKENI. The CDR3 is made up of 12 amino acids. Unmatched junction bases numbered 4, after V lost 8 bases and J lost 7 bases. The CDR3 DNA follows: TGTGCCAGCACGGACAGGGATAACACCATATATTTT. Its protein is CASTDRDNTIYF.

This chain connects TRBV4-2 to TRBJ2-7; 8 bases are a match to TRBD2. The germline CDR1 and CDR2 sequences are LGHNA and YNFKEQ. With 2 bases clipped from V and 1 base from J, the junction kept 4 bases outside the gene matches. The CDR3 runs 15 residues. CDR3 nucleotide sequence: TGTGCCAGCAGCCAAAGCGGGAGTGGATCCTACGAGCAGTACTTC. Amino acid sequence: CASSQSGSGSYEQYF.